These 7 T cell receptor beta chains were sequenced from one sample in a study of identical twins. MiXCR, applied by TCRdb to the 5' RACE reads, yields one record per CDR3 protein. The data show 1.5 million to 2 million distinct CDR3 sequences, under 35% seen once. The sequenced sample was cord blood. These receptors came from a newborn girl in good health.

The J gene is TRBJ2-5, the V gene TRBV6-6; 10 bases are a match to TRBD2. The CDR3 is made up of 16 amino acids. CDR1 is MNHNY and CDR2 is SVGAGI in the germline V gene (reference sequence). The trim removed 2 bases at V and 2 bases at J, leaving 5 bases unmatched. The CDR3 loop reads CASSYPSGGVQETQYF. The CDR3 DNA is TGTGCCAGCAGTTACCCCAGCGGGGGGGTTCAAGAGACCCAGTACTTC.

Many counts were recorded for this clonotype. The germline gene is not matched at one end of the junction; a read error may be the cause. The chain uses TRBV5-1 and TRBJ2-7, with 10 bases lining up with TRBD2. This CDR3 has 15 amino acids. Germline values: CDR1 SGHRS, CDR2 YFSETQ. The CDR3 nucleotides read TGTGCCAGCAGCCTCAGCGGGGGGGCCTCCTACGAGCAGTACTTC. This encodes CASSLSGGASYEQYF.

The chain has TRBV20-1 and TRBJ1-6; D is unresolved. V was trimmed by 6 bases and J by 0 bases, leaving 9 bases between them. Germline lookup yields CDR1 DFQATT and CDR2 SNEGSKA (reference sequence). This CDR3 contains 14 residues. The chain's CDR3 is CSADGISYNSPLHF. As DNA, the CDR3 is TGCAGTGCAGACGGCATCTCCTATAATTCACCCCTCCACTTT.

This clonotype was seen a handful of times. The CDR3 spells CASRDSPNQPQHF. CDR3 in DNA: TGCGCCAGCAGGGACAGTCCTAATCAGCCCCAGCATTTT. This chain uses TRBV5-1 with TRBJ1-5; a weak D match, TRBD1 (6 bases). The CDR3 consists of 13 residues. The V gene lost 5 bases and the J gene lost 4 bases, with 10 bases spanning the gap. Per germline, CDR1 SGHRS and CDR2 YFSETQ.

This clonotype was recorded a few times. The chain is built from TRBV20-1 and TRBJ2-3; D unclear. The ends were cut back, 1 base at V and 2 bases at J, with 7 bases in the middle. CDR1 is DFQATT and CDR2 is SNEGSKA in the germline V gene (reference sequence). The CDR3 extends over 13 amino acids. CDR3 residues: CSARALTTDTQYF. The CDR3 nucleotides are TGCAGTGCTAGAGCCCTGACCACAGATACGCAGTATTTT.

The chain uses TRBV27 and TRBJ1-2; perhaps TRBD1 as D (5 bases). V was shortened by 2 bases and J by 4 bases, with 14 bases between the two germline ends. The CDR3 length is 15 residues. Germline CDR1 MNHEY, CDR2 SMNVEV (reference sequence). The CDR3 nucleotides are TGTGCCAGCAGTTTAGGACGAGGGGTCGGCTATGGCTACACCTTC. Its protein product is CASSLGRGVGYGYTF.

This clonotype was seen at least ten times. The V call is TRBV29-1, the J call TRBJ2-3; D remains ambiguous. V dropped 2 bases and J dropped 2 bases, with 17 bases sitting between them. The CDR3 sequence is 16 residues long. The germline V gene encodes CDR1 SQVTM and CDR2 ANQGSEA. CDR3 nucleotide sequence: TGCAGCGTTGAATCCCGCAGAGCAGGTCTCACAGATACGCAGTATTTT. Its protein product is CSVESRRAGLTDTQYF.